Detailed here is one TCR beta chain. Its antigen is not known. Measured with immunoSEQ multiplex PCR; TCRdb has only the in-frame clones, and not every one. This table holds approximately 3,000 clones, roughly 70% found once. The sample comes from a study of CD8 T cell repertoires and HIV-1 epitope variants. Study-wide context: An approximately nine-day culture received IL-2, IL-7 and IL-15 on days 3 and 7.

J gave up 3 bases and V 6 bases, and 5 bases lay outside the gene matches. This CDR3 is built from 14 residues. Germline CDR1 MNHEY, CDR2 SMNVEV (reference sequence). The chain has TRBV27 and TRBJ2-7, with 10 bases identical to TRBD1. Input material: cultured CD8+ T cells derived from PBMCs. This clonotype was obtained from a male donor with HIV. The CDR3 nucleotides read TGTGCCAGCAGCCCCGGGACAGGGGACTACGAGCAGTACTTC. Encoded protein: CASSPGTGDYEQYF.